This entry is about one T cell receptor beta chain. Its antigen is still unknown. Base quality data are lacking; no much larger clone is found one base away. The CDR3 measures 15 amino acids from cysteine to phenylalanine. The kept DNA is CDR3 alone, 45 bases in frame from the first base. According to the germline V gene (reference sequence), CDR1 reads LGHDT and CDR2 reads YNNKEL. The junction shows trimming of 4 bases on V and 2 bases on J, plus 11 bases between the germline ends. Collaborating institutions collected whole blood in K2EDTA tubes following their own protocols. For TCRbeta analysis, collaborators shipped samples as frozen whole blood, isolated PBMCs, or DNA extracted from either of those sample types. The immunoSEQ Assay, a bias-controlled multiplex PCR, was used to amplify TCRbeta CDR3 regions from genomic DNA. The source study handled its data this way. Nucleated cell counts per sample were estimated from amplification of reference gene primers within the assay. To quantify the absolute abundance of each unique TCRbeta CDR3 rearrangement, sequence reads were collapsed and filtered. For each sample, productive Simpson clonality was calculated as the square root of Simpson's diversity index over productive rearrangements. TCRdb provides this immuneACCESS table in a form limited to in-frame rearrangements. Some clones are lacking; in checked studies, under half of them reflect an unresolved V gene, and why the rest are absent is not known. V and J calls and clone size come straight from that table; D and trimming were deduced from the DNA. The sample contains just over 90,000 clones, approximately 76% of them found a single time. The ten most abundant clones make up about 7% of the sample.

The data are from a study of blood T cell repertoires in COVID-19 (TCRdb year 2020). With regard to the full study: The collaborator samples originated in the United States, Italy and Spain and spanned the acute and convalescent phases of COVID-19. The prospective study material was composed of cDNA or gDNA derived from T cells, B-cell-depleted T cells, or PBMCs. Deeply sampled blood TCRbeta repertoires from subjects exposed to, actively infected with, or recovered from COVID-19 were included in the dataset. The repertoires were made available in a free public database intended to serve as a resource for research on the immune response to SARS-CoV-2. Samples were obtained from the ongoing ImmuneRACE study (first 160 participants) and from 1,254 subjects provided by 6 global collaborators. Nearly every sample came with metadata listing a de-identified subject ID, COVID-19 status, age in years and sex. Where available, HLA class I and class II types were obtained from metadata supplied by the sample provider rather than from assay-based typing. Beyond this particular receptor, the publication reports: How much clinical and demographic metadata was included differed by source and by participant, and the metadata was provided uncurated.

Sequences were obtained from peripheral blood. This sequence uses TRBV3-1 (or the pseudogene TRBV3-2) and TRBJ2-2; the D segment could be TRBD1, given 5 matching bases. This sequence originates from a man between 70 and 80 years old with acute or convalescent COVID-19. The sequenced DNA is TGTGCCAGCAGCCCCCCCAGGGTTAACACCGGGGAGCTGTTTTTT. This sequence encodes CASSPPRVNTGELFF.